A single sample gave rise to the 7 T cell receptor beta chains below, sequenced in a study of glioma-infiltrating T cells after dendritic cell vaccination. TCRdb keeps only in-frame clones here, not all; method: immunoSEQ multiplex PCR. The table records over 80,000 clones, about 87% of them present only once. The sample was blood, taken before dendritic cell vaccination. The source of these receptors is a human donor with glioblastoma.

V and J are TRBV6-1 and TRBJ1-1; D is possibly TRBD1 (5 bases). Trimming removed 5 bases from V and 0 bases from J, with 7 bases in between. CDR1 is MNHNS, CDR2 SASEGT, per germline. The CDR3 is 13 amino acids. CDR3 coding DNA: TGTGCCAGCAGTCCCAGGGTGAACACTGAAGCTTTCTTT. This translates into CASSPRVNTEAFF.

V gene TRBV5-1 combines with J gene TRBJ1-1; maybe TRBD1 (6 bases). Trimming removed 4 bases at V and 5 bases at J, with 27 bases between. Germline V CDR1 and CDR2: SGHRS, YFSETQ. The CDR3 sequence is 18 residues long. The CDR3 is CASSLNGGALFSSTEAFF. In DNA form, the CDR3 reads TGCGCCAGCAGCCTCAATGGGGGGGCACTTTTTTCGAGTACTGAAGCTTTCTTT.

The rearrangement joins TRBV19 to TRBJ1-3; the match to TRBD1 covers 7 bases. The germline CDR1 and CDR2 sequences are LNHDA and SQIVND (reference sequence). The CDR3 covers 16 residues. V shed 5 bases and J 0 bases; nucleotides not matched to a gene: 7. CDR3: CASSPDGQDSGNTIYF. The CDR3 nucleotides read TGTGCCAGTAGTCCCGACGGACAGGACTCTGGAAACACCATATATTTT.

The chain carries TRBV4-1 and TRBJ1-3; D remains ambiguous. The V gene lost 4 bases and the J gene lost 2 bases, with 9 bases spanning the gap. CDR3 length: 14 residues. Per the germline V gene, CDR1 is MGHRA and CDR2 is YSYEKL. CDR3 nucleotide sequence: TGCGCCAGCAGCCTCCTCCGGGCTGGAAACACCATATATTTT. This encodes CASSLLRAGNTIYF.

The chain carries TRBV6-1 and TRBJ1-2; D uncertain. Germline V gene data show CDR1 as MNHNS and CDR2 as SASEGT. This CDR3 has 15 amino acids. The V end lost 2 bases, the J end lost 0 bases, and 10 bases lay between the germline ends. The CDR3 loop is CASSEMTPANYGYTF. In nucleotides, the CDR3 is TGTGCCAGCAGTGAAATGACACCCGCTAACTATGGCTACACCTTC.

J is TRBJ2-7 and V is TRBV15; 10 bases map to TRBD1. With 4 bases clipped from V and 6 bases from J, the junction kept 6 bases outside the gene matches. Per the germline V gene, CDR1 is LNHNV and CDR2 is YYDKDF (reference sequence). CDR3 length: 14 amino acids. CDR3 DNA: TGTGCCACCAGCACTTGGGACAGGGGATCCGAGCAGTACTTC. Protein: CATSTWDRGSEQYF.

The chain uses TRBV2 and TRBJ1-2, with a weak D call TRBD1 (6 bases). Per germline, CDR1 SNHLY and CDR2 FYNNEI. This CDR3 comprises 15 residues. The V end lost 7 bases, the J end lost 4 bases, and 19 bases lay between the germline ends. CDR3 sequence (DNA): TGTGCCAGCACTCAGTTAATGGGGGCTATCTATGGCTACACCTTC. Amino acid sequence: CASTQLMGAIYGYTF.